What follows are 5 T cell receptor beta chains derived from one specimen sequenced in a study of cytomegalovirus exposure and HLA in healthy donors (dated by TCRdb to about 2017). The library was prepared using the immunoSEQ multiplex PCR assay. The clones in this table, taken by TCRdb from immuneACCESS, are in-frame only. Not every clone is retained; where verified, under half of the shortfall comes from an unresolved V gene, and the cause of the rest is unknown. This sample comprises more than 120,000 clones, 70% to 90% of them detected only once. Clones ranked in the top ten supply roughly 10% of the sample. The specimen sequenced was PBMCs. All receptors come from a man younger than 35 in good health and CMV-seropositive.

The chain has TRBV10-2 and TRBJ1-1; no clear D. V was cut by 3 bases and J by 0 bases, with 8 bases left in between. From germline, CDR1 is WSHSY and CDR2 SAAADI. There are 14 residues in the CDR3. The CDR3 region is CASSDLRMNTEAFF. The CDR3 region has the DNA TGCGCCAGCAGTGATTTGAGGATGAACACTGAAGCTTTCTTT.

The chain has TRBV7-9 and TRBJ1-4; D uncertain. Trimming removed 5 bases from V and 10 bases from J, with 17 bases in between. CDR3 length: 14 residues. Germline assignment: CDR1 SEHNR and CDR2 FQNEAQ (reference sequence). The CDR3 here is CASSLTGVGVKLFF. The CDR3 nucleotides read TGTGCCAGCAGCCTAACCGGGGTTGGGGTAAAACTGTTTTTT.

This chain uses TRBV5-1 with TRBJ1-1; D is perhaps TRBD1 (6 bases). Trimming removed 5 bases from V and 1 base from J, with 15 bases in between. In germline, CDR1 is SGHRS, CDR2 YFSETQ. This CDR3 spans 15 amino acids. CDR3: CASSSVGAENTEAFF. The CDR3 region has the DNA TGCGCCAGCAGTTCCGTGGGGGCCGAGAACACTGAAGCTTTCTTT. The full variable domain, completed using reference TRBV5-1 and TRBJ1-1, is KAGVTQTPRYLIKTRGQQVTLSCSPISGHRSVSWYQQTPGQGLQFLFEYFSETQRNKGNFPGRFSGRQFSNSRSEMNVSTLELGDSALYLCASSSVGAENTEAFFGQGTRLTVV.

The rearrangement joins TRBV30 to TRBJ2-5; 8 nucleotides align to TRBD2. V shed 4 bases, J shed 4 bases, and the junction held 8 bases outside the gene matches. CDR1 is GTSNPN, CDR2 SVGIG, per germline (reference sequence). The CDR3 consists of 14 residues. CDR3 bases: TGTGCCTGGACGGGATTCGGGGGGGCAGAGACCCAGTACTTC. This codes for CAWTGFGGAETQYF.

The V and J genes are TRBV28 and TRBJ1-5; 10 nucleotides agree with TRBD1. V lost 4 bases and J lost 5; bases outside the gene matches: 2. The CDR3 consists of 14 residues. The V gene's germline CDR1 is MDHEN and CDR2 SYDVKM. The CDR3 DNA is TGTGCCAGCAGTTCGGACAGGGGGGATCAGCCCCAGCATTTT. Its protein is CASSSDRGDQPQHF.